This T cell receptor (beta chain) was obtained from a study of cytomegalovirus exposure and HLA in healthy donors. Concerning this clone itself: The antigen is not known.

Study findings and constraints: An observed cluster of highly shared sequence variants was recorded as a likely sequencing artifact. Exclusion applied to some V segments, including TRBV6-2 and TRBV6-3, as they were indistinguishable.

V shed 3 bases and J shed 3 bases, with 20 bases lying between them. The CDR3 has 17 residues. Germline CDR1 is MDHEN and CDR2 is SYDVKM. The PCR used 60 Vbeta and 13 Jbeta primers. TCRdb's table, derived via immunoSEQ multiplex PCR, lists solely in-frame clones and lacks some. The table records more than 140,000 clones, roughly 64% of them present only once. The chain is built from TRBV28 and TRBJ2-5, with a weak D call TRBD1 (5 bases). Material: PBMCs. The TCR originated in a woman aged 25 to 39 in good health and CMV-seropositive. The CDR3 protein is CASSFVLVGVAKETQYF. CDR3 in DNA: TGTGCCAGCAGTTTCGTTTTGGTAGGGGTGGCAAAAGAGACCCAGTACTTC.